Presented here are 2 T cell receptor beta chains from one specimen sequenced in a study of blood T cell repertoires in COVID-19. Using immunoSEQ multiplex PCR, the repertoire was profiled, and TCRdb retains in-frame clones only, with some absent. Of approximately 200,000 clones in the sample, 75% to 90% were seen once. The sample comprised PBMCs or T cells enriched from blood (not recorded which). These receptors were obtained from a young woman who had been exposed to COVID-19.

This clone was observed once. The chain combines TRBV19 with TRBJ1-2; possible D gene TRBD1, 5 bases. With 1 base removed from V and 1 base from J, the gap between germline ends came to 13 bases. CDR1 and CDR2 from the germline V gene are LNHDA and SQIVND (reference sequence). The CDR3 sequence is 16 residues long. CDR3 sequence (DNA): TGTGCCAGTAGTATAGTGGGGCAGAGGATTAACTATGGCTACACCTTC. Its translation: CASSIVGQRINYGYTF.

This clone was seen a handful of times. The V call is TRBV2, the J call TRBJ1-5, with 8 bases identical to TRBD1. Germline CDR1 SNHLY, CDR2 FYNNEI. The V segment lost 4 bases and the J segment 4 bases; nucleotides outside the gene matches: 9. This CDR3 contains 16 residues. DNA for the CDR3: TGTGCCAGCAGTGCCTACCAGGGGGCAGCAAATCAGCCCCAGCATTTT. Translated, it gives CASSAYQGAANQPQHF.